The clone carrying this T cell receptor beta chain was seen at least ten times. Its antigen is currently unknown. Relying on iRepertoire HTBI primers and Arm-PCR of CDR3 regions, the team built TCR beta libraries. A single record per CDR3 protein comes from TCRdb applying MiXCR to the multiplex PCR reads. The data contain 450,000 or so distinct CDR3 sequences, roughly 20% of them singletons. Trimming took off 0 bases at V and 1 base at J, with 4 bases between the two ends. Germline V gene sequence: CDR1 SGDLS, CDR2 YYNGEE. This CDR3 is 14 amino acids long. The sample originates from a study of regulatory T cells in long-lasting Graves disease. Overall study results and limits: Favored usage of TRBV28, TRBJ1-2 and TRBJ2-5 was recorded in persistent disease. Newly diagnosed Graves' patients had higher TCR diversity than persistent ones. New patients shared over 900 public clonotypes, and persistent patients shared more, with under 3,500.

Time point described: persistent/refractory GD, antithyroid drugs over 5 years with positive TRAb. PBMC-extracted RNA yielded the TCR library. The gene calls are TRBV9 and TRBJ2-2; no definite D call. This TCR was sampled from a female donor with Graves disease. The sequences come from peripheral blood mononuclear cells (PBMCs), collected when the disease was refractory, from a patient treated with antithyroid drugs. The CDR3 DNA reads as TGTGCCAGCAGCGTAGGAGGGAACACCGGGGAGCTGTTTTTT. It codes for CASSVGGNTGELFF.